Each of the 30 T cell receptor beta chains below was sequenced from the same sample in a study of blood T cell repertoires in COVID-19. Using immunoSEQ multiplex PCR, the repertoire was profiled, and TCRdb retains in-frame clones only, with some absent. Among almost 250,000 clones listed, about 89% were seen once. What was sequenced was PBMCs or T cells enriched from blood (not recorded which). These receptors came from a woman aged 25 to 45 who had recovered from COVID-19.

The rearrangement joins TRBV5-1 to TRBJ1-2, with a tentative D call TRBD1 (5 bases). The V and J ends lost 4 bases and 8 bases respectively, with 15 bases between them. The CDR3 is made up of 13 amino acids. The germline CDR1 and CDR2 sequences are SGHRS and YFSETQ. CDR3: CASSPGGVGGYTF. The CDR3 DNA sequence: TGCGCCAGCAGCCCAGGAGGGGTAGGGGGCTACACCTTC. Together with reference TRBV5-1 and TRBJ1-2, the CDR3 gives the full variable domain: KAGVTQTPRYLIKTRGQQVTLSCSPISGHRSVSWYQQTPGQGLQFLFEYFSETQRNKGNFPGRFSGRQFSNSRSEMNVSTLELGDSALYLCASSPGGVGGYTFGSGTRLTVV.

This chain joins TRBV24-1 and TRBJ1-3; no clear D gene. Germline V CDR1 and CDR2: KGHDR, SFDVKD. This CDR3 is 22 amino acids long. Trimming took off 0 bases at V and 0 bases at J, with 26 bases between the two ends. The CDR3 here is CATSDLPPTDAGFSPSGNTIYF. In nucleotides, the CDR3 is TGTGCCACCAGTGATTTGCCCCCTACCGACGCAGGCTTCTCTCCCTCTGGAAACACCATATATTTT.

The chain recombines TRBV6-5 with TRBJ2-7; 8 nucleotides align to TRBD2. Losses at the gene ends were 6 bases for V and 5 bases for J; bases not matched to a gene: 3. Germline V gives CDR1 MNHEY, CDR2 SVGAGI. The CDR3 extends over 12 amino acids. CDR3 sequence (DNA): TGTGCCAGCAGGCGAGCGGGAGACGAGCAGTACTTC. It specifies CASRRAGDEQYF.

The chain has TRBV10-3 and TRBJ2-7, with 8 nucleotides matching TRBD2. Losses at the gene ends were 0 bases for V and 1 base for J; bases not matched to a gene: 2. CDR3 size: 15 residues. The germline gives CDR1 ENHRY, CDR2 SYGVKD. The CDR3 reads CAISESAGGSYEQYF. In nucleotides, the CDR3 is TGTGCCATCAGTGAGTCGGCGGGAGGATCCTACGAGCAGTACTTC.

The chain has TRBV19 and TRBJ2-1, with TRBD1 matching 9 bases. With 6 bases clipped from V and 6 bases from J, the junction kept 3 bases outside the gene matches. The CDR3 covers 13 residues. CDR1 is LNHDA and CDR2 is SQIVND in the germline V gene (reference sequence). CDR3 coding DNA: TGTGCCAGTAGACGGGACAGGGTCAATGAGCAGTTCTTC. Translated, it gives CASRRDRVNEQFF.

This chain links TRBV7-9 with TRBJ1-1; no firm D call. The germline gives CDR1 SEHNR, CDR2 FQNEAQ (reference sequence). The V and J ends lost 0 bases and 4 bases respectively, with 9 bases between them. This CDR3 spans 14 amino acids. The CDR3 coding sequence is TGTGCCAGCAGCTTAGCGTACACAGCCACTGAAGCTTTCTTT. This translates into CASSLAYTATEAFF.

The genes are TRBV28 and TRBJ1-1; D unclear. V lost 3 bases and J 3 bases, leaving 8 bases between the germline ends. Germline V gene data show CDR1 as MDHEN and CDR2 as SYDVKM. The CDR3 sequence is 13 residues long. The CDR3 protein is CASSFHGDTEAFF. The DNA for the CDR3 is TGTGCCAGCAGTTTTCACGGGGACACTGAAGCTTTCTTT.

The V gene is TRBV2, the J gene TRBJ2-7; tentatively, D is TRBD2 (6 bases). V shed 4 bases and J shed 2 bases, with 12 bases lying between them. The germline V gene has CDR1 SNHLY and CDR2 FYNNEI. The CDR3 totals 14 residues. The DNA for the CDR3 is TGTGCCAGCAGTGTTGGAGGGACCCCCTACGAGCAGTACTTC. Translating it yields CASSVGGTPYEQYF.

The chain joins TRBV5-4 to TRBJ2-5; 13 bases align to TRBD2. CDR3 size: 13 residues. The V gene's germline CDR1 is SGHNT and CDR2 YYREEE (reference sequence). With 7 bases clipped from V and 3 bases from J, the junction kept 0 bases outside the gene matches. As DNA, the CDR3 is TGTGCCAGCGGGACTAGCGGGAAAGAGACCCAGTACTTC. Its translation is CASGTSGKETQYF.

The chain is built from TRBV19 and TRBJ2-1, with 10 bases identical to TRBD2. This CDR3 contains 13 residues. V trimming: 5 bases; J trimming: 9 bases; junction bases outside the gene matches: 4. Germline CDR1 reads LNHDA; CDR2 reads SQIVND (reference sequence). The CDR3 sequence is CASSQREGREQFF. The CDR3 nucleotides read TGTGCCAGTAGTCAGCGGGAGGGCCGTGAGCAGTTCTTC. The full variable domain, its missing parts supplied by reference TRBV19 and TRBJ2-1, is DGGITQSPKYLFRKEGQNVTLSCEQNLNHDAMYWYRQDPGQGLRLIYYSQIVNDFQKGDIAEGYSVSREKKESFPLTVTSAQKNPTAFYLCASSQREGREQFFGPGTRLTVL.

The rearrangement uses TRBV19 and TRBJ2-1, with D maybe TRBD1 (5 bases). The germline CDR1 and CDR2 sequences are LNHDA and SQIVND (reference sequence). Trimming cost V 2 bases and J 3 bases, with 11 bases left between them. The CDR3 has 15 amino acids. The CDR3 region has the DNA TGTGCCAGTAGTATACTGAAGGGGCTCTACAATGAGCAGTTCTTC. It yields the protein CASSILKGLYNEQFF.

This clone appeared a few times. The chain uses TRBV12-3 or TRBV12-4 and TRBJ1-2, with 7 bases identical to TRBD1. Trimming at V came to 6 bases and at J to 6 bases, leaving 7 bases not matched to a gene. The CDR3 consists of 13 residues. CDR3 DNA sequence: TGTGCCAGCAGCCCCGACAGGGTAAATGGCTACACCTTC. It codes for CASSPDRVNGYTF.

This clone was detected once. The genes are TRBV27 and TRBJ1-3; D not certain. Germline-derived CDR1 and CDR2 are MNHEY and SMNVEV (reference sequence). This CDR3 has 13 amino acids. The V end lost 0 bases, the J end lost 7 bases, and 7 bases lay between the germline ends. The DNA for the CDR3 is TGTGCCAGCAGTTTATCCGCGGGGAACACCATATATTTT. Translation gives CASSLSAGNTIYF.

CDR3 DNA: TGTGCCAGCGGGACAGGGGGATATCAGCCCCAGCATTTT. It yields the protein CASGTGGYQPQHF. The chain has TRBV6-5 and TRBJ1-5, with TRBD1 matching over 11 bases. This CDR3 is built from 13 residues. Germline loops: CDR1 MNHEY, CDR2 SVGAGI. J was trimmed by 5 bases and V by 8 bases; bases with no gene match: 2.

The V call is TRBV28, the J call TRBJ2-1, with TRBD2 identical over 9 bases. V lost 5 bases and J lost 3; bases outside the gene matches: 11. CDR3 length: 17 amino acids. CDR1 MDHEN and CDR2 SYDVKM come from the germline V gene. CDR3 in amino acids: CASSPQRASGIYNEQFF. The CDR3, as DNA: TGTGCCAGCAGTCCCCAAAGAGCTAGCGGGATCTACAATGAGCAGTTCTTC.

The chain links TRBV19 to TRBJ1-5; 8 positions match TRBD1. Unmatched junction bases numbered 18, after V lost 2 bases and J lost 3 bases. Germline V gene sequence: CDR1 LNHDA, CDR2 SQIVND (reference sequence). The CDR3 extends over 20 amino acids. The CDR3 DNA reads TGTGCCAGTAGTATATTGCTTTCGGCTTTAAGGGGACAGGTCAATCAGCCCCAGCATTTT. Amino acid sequence: CASSILLSALRGQVNQPQHF.

This clone was observed a single time. The chain carries TRBV6-5 and TRBJ1-5; 10 nucleotides agree with TRBD1. Looked up from germline, CDR1 is MNHEY and CDR2 is SVGAGI. This CDR3 region has 14 residues. The ends lost 7 bases at V and 4 bases at J; junction bases unmatched: 4. CDR3: CASTPGQGNQPQHF. CDR3 DNA: TGTGCCAGCACGCCGGGACAGGGGAATCAGCCCCAGCATTTT.

The V and J genes are TRBV10-2 and TRBJ2-3, with 7 bases lining up with TRBD2. The CDR3 covers 16 residues. The germline CDR1 and CDR2 sequences are WSHSY and SAAADI. The J segment lost 6 bases and the V segment lost 9 bases, leaving 18 bases of the junction unmatched. CDR3 in amino acids: CASRKEGLAEGDTQYF. DNA of the CDR3: TGCGCCAGTAGAAAGGAAGGGCTAGCGGAGGGGGATACGCAGTATTTT.

DNA for the CDR3: TGTGCCAGCAGCTACGGGACACCACGCTCTGGAAACACCATATATTTT. Translating gives CASSYGTPRSGNTIYF. The chain joins TRBV7-9 to TRBJ1-3, with D tentatively TRBD1 (6 bases). Germline V lookup: CDR1 SEHNR, CDR2 FQNEAQ (reference sequence). The V and J ends lost 4 bases and 0 bases respectively, with 13 bases between them. The CDR3 contains 16 residues.

The rearrangement joins TRBV6-4 to TRBJ1-1; 8 bases fit TRBD1. The length of the CDR3 is 13 residues. Germline V gene lookup returns CDR1 MRHNA and CDR2 SNTAGT. The V and J ends lost 6 bases and 5 bases, in that order; junction bases with no gene match: 5. CDR3 sequence (DNA): TGTGCCAGCAGACAGGGGGGTGGAACTGAAGCTTTCTTT. Amino acid sequence: CASRQGGGTEAFF.

This chain joins TRBV7-9 and TRBJ1-4, with a weak D call TRBD1 (5 bases). Germline-derived CDR1 and CDR2 are SEHNR and FQNEAQ (reference sequence). Trimming left V 5 bases short and J 8 bases short, with 18 bases between. This CDR3 is 15 amino acids long. The CDR3 is CASSLTGGTPEKLFF. As DNA, the CDR3 is TGTGCCAGCAGCCTCACGGGGGGTACCCCGGAAAAACTGTTTTTT.

V gene TRBV24-1 combines with J gene TRBJ1-1; TRBD1 aligns across 8 bases. Germline CDR1 KGHDR, CDR2 SFDVKD. The CDR3 covers 13 residues. V was pared by 9 bases and J by 8 bases, with 10 bases of the junction left unmatched. CDR3 DNA sequence: TGTGCCACCGAGGGGCAGGGGGCGAGGGAAGCTTTCTTT. It encodes CATEGQGAREAFF.

The genes are TRBV6-5 and TRBJ2-7, with D possibly TRBD2 on 6 matching bases. Germline assignment: CDR1 MNHEY and CDR2 SVGAGI. Between the trimmed V and J ends, which lost 6 bases and 3 bases, there was a span of 15 bases. This CDR3 spans 14 amino acids. Here the CDR3 reads CASSKAGPDYEQYF. The DNA for the CDR3 is TGTGCCAGCAGCAAAGCGGGTCCTGACTACGAGCAGTACTTC.

The V gene is TRBV27, the J gene TRBJ2-7; the match to TRBD2 covers 8 bases. The CDR3 is made up of 15 amino acids. V lost 2 bases and J lost 2; bases outside the gene matches: 5. Germline CDR1 MNHEY, CDR2 SMNVEV (reference sequence). CDR3 amino acids: CASSLVRGRTYEQYF. The DNA of the CDR3 is TGTGCCAGCAGTTTAGTGCGCGGGAGGACCTACGAGCAGTACTTC.

This clone was detected once. The rearrangement joins TRBV5-1 to TRBJ1-1; perhaps TRBD1 as D (5 bases). The CDR3 runs 14 residues. Between the trimmed V and J ends, which lost 3 bases and 3 bases, there was a span of 12 bases. Germline V gene sequence: CDR1 SGHRS, CDR2 YFSETQ. CDR3: CASSSPGRDTEAFF. The CDR3 bases are TGCGCCAGCAGCTCGCCAGGGAGGGACACTGAAGCTTTCTTT.

This sequence joins TRBV5-5 and TRBJ2-7, with 8 bases lining up with TRBD1. Unmatched junction bases numbered 4, after V lost 5 bases and J lost 0 bases. Germline CDR1 reads SGHKS; CDR2 reads YYEKEE (reference sequence). The CDR3 is made up of 14 amino acids. The CDR3 DNA sequence: TGTGCCAGCAGGCGACAGGGGAGCTCCTACGAGCAGTACTTC. Its translation is CASRRQGSSYEQYF. Complete variable domain (other parts from reference TRBV5-5 and TRBJ2-7): DAGVTQSPTHLIKTRGQQVTLRCSPISGHKSVSWYQQVLGQGPQFIFQYYEKEERGRGNFPDRFSARQFPNYSSELNVNALLLGDSALYLCASRRQGSSYEQYFGPGTRLTVT.

This chain connects TRBV5-1 to TRBJ2-7; 7 bases are shared with TRBD2. Trimming cost V 0 bases and J 2 bases; bases outside gene matches: 5. Germline V gene sequence: CDR1 SGHRS, CDR2 YFSETQ. The CDR3 consists of 15 residues. CDR3: CASSLGGSKPYEQYF. CDR3 bases: TGCGCCAGCAGCTTGGGCGGGAGTAAACCCTACGAGCAGTACTTC. The whole variable domain, remainder taken from reference TRBV5-1 and TRBJ2-7, is KAGVTQTPRYLIKTRGQQVTLSCSPISGHRSVSWYQQTPGQGLQFLFEYFSETQRNKGNFPGRFSGRQFSNSRSEMNVSTLELGDSALYLCASSLGGSKPYEQYFGPGTRLTVT.

This clone appeared a few times. This chain links TRBV28 with TRBJ2-7; D is uncertain. Germline V gene data show CDR1 as MDHEN and CDR2 as SYDVKM. The CDR3 has 15 amino acids. Deletions cut 4 bases from V and 3 bases from J, with 16 bases between. The DNA of the CDR3 is TGTGCCAGCAGTTCCGTCCATAGAGGCCTCTACGAGCAGTACTTC. Translating gives CASSSVHRGLYEQYF.

The J gene is TRBJ1-2, the V gene TRBV10-1; TRBD1 might be the D (6 bases). The CDR3 totals 15 residues. Trimming stripped 8 bases from V and 3 bases from J, with 19 bases between. CDR1 WNHNN and CDR2 SYGVQD come from the germline V gene (reference sequence). For the CDR3, the DNA is TGCGCCAGCCTCTATAACAGGGAACGGGACTATGGCTACACCTTC. Residues: CASLYNRERDYGYTF.

The chain joins TRBV2 to TRBJ1-5, with TRBD1 as a possible D gene (5 bases). Per the germline V gene, CDR1 is SNHLY and CDR2 is FYNNEI. This CDR3 has 14 amino acids. V lost 6 bases to trimming and J lost 3 bases, with 12 bases between them. In DNA form, the CDR3 reads TGTGCCAGCAGGGCCAGACAGAACAATCAGCCCCAGCATTTT. Protein product: CASRARQNNQPQHF.